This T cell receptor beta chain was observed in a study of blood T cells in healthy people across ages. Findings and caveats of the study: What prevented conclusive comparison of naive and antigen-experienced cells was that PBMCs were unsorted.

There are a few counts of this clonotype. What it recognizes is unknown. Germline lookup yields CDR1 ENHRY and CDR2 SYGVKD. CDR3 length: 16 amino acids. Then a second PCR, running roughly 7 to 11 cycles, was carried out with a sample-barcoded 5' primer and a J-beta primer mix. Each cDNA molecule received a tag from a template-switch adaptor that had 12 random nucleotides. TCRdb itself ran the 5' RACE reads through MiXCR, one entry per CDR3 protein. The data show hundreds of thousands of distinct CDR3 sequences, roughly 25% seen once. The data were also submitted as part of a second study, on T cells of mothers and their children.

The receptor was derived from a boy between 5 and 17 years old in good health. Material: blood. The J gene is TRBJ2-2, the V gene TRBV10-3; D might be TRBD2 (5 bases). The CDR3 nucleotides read TGTGCTACTCGCTCCTACGGGAATACGAACACCGGGGAGCTGTTTTTT. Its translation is CATRSYGNTNTGELFF.